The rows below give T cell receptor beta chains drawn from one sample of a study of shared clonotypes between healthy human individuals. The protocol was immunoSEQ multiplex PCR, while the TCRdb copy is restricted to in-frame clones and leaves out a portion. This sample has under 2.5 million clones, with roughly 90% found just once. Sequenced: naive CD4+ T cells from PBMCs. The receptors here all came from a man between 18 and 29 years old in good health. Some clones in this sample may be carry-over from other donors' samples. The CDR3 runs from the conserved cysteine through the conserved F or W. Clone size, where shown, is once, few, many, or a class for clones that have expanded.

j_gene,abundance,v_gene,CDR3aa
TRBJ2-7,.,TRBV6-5,CATKKEGSYEQYF
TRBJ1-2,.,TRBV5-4,CASSLGDRGLGYTF
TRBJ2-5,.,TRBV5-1,CASSPTPPETQYF
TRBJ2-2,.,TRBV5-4,CASRPSPGLAGGNTGELFF
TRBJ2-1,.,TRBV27,CASSLFGRGPEYNEQFF
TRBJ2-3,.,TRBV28,CASSFPTDTQYF
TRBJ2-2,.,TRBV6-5,CASSYRLAGGHGELFF
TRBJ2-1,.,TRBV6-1,CASKQSRDIYNEQFF
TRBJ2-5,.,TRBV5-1,CASSFSGMVETQYF
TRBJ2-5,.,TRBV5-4,CASSSGTSGRGFQETQYF
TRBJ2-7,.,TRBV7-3,CASSLTGTVSYEQYF
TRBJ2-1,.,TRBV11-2,CASSSSSGRAGDEQFF
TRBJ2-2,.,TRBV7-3,CASSQDRAGTGELFF
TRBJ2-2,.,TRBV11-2,CASSRVGTGTGELFF
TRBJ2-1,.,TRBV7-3,CASSPSGSSYNEQFF
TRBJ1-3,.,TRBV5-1,CASSLIAGSSGNTIYF
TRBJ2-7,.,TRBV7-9,CASSEDRWTYEQYF
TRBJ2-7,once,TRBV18,CASSPPPGASYEQYF
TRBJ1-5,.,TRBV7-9,CASSNMGHEAQHF
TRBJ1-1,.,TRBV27,CASSLLAGGTEAFF
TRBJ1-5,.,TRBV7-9,CASSSSGRGNQPQHF
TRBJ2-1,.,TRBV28,CASSPPGTGGASNEQFF
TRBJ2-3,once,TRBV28,CASSSPRDRASDTQYF
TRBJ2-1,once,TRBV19,CASSHIAGGIYNEQFF
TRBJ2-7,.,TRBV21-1,CASSKFLGGPSYEQYF
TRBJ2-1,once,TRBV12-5,CASGSRGLAFQREGLNEQFF
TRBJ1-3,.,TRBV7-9,CASSLYQSGKTTGNTIYF
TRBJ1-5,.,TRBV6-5,CASRTDRAPNQPQHF
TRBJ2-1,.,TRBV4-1,CASSPAPGNEQFF
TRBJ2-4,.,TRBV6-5,CASGDGYIQYF
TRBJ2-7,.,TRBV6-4,CASSDRTYEQYF
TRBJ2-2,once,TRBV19,CASSPGVSNTGELFF
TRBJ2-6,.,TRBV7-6,CASSSSSGANVLTF
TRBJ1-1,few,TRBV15,CATSSAGSTEAFF
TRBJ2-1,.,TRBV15,CATSKEKVVSSYNEQFF
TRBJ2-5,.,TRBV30,CAWSAGLIQESQYF
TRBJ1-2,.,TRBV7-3,CASSLKDSIGYTF
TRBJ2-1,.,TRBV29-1,CSASTLGIAGGNEQFF
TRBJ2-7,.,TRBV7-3,CASSLSGISHEQYF
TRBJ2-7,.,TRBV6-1,CASTSRTGTYEQYF
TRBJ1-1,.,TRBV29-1,CSVALTANTEAFF
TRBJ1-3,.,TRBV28,CASSFSDLSGNTIYF
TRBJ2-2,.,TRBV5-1,CASSGTPLGTGNTGELFF
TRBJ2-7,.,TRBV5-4,CASSLGAGEFYEQYF
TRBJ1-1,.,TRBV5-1,CASSLTGRDTEAFF
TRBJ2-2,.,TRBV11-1,CASSVGTSGSRGDTGELFF
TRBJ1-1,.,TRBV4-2,CASSQDPRGQSEAFF
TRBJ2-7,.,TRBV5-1,CASSSGGPYEQYF
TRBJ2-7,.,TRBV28,CASSLSGHRELHEQYF
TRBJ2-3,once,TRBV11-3,CASSPGLATDTQYF
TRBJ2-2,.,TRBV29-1,CSIRDGGELFF
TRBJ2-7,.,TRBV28,CASSLLGGSYEQYF
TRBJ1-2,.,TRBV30,CACLRVGLSDRTRANYGYTF
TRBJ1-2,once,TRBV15,CATSRDGAGYGYTF
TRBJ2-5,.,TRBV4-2,CASSQVSLGSETQYF